These T cell receptor beta chains were read from a single sample in a study of T cell changes during pregnancy in multiple sclerosis. Sequencing was performed with immunoSEQ multiplex PCR; in TCRdb, only in-frame clones are kept and a portion is missing. The table has around 86,000 clones, 90% to 95% seen once. The source was peripheral blood, collected in the first trimester of pregnancy. These receptors were obtained from a female donor with multiple sclerosis, enrolled in a pregnancy study. The CDR3 runs from the conserved cysteine through the conserved F or W. The D gene is left open where the match is weak. The size entry is marked missing in some rows and otherwise reads once, few, many or a size class.

j_gene	len	abundance	v_gene	d_gene	CDR3nt	CDR3aa
TRBJ2-7	15	.	TRBV5-4	TRBD2	TGTGCCAGCAGCTTGGTGCCCGGGGGGGCCTACGAGCAGTACTTC	CASSLVPGGAYEQYF
TRBJ2-2	14	.	TRBV7-2	TRBD1	TGTGCCAGCAGAGGGACAGGGGGAACCGGGGAGCTGTTTTTT	CASRGTGGTGELFF
TRBJ2-1	15	.	TRBV2	TRBD2	TGTGCCAGCAGTCGACTAGCGGGGGTGAACAATGAGCAGTTCTTC	CASSRLAGVNNEQFF
TRBJ2-3	14	.	TRBV28	TRBD2	TGTGCCAGCAGTACTAGCGGGAGGGCAGATACGCAGTATTTT	CASSTSGRADTQYF
TRBJ1-3	18	.	TRBV10-1	TRBD1	TGCGCCAGCAGTGAGCGACGTCGCACAGGGGCTCCCAGAAACACCATATATTTT	CASSERRRTGAPRNTIYF
TRBJ2-5	12	.	TRBV10-3	TRBD2	TGTGCCATCAGTGGGACTAGCGCGACCCAGTACTTC	CAISGTSATQYF
TRBJ2-2	17	once	TRBV7-9	.	TGTGCCAGCAGCTTAGGTTCCCAGCGCCCGAACACCGGGGAGCTGTTTTTT	CASSLGSQRPNTGELFF
TRBJ2-3	15	.	TRBV6-5	TRBD2	TGTGCCAGTCACAGGTCTAGCGGGGGCACAGATACGCAGTATTTT	CASHRSSGGTDTQYF
TRBJ1-6	15	.	TRBV5-1	TRBD1	TGCGCCAGCAGCCTACAAACCGGGACAGGGTTTCCCCTCCACTTT	CASSLQTGTGFPLHF
TRBJ2-1	17	.	TRBV5-1	.	TGCGCCAGCAGCTTGGCCAGGGCGGGGAGAGTTGGGGATGAGCAGTTCTTC	CASSLARAGRVGDEQFF
TRBJ1-1	16	.	TRBV7-3	TRBD1	TGTGCCAGCAGCTTAACCCGGGACAGGGGGAACACTGAAGCTTTCTTT	CASSLTRDRGNTEAFF
TRBJ2-7	15	.	TRBV7-2	.	TGTGCCAGCAGCTTATTAGCAGAAAATAGCTACGAGCAGTACTTC	CASSLLAENSYEQYF
TRBJ2-7	16	.	TRBV7-2	.	TGTGCCAGCAGCTATGTTAAGACAGCTCCCTCCTACGAGCAGTACTTC	CASSYVKTAPSYEQYF
TRBJ2-1	19	.	TRBV5-1	TRBD1	TGCGCCAGCAGCTCCAAAGGGACAGCGACTTTCCACTCCTACAATGAGCAGTTCTTC	CASSSKGTATFHSYNEQFF
TRBJ2-7	14	.	TRBV19	TRBD2	TGTGCCAGTAGTATTCGCGGGAGCAATTACGAGCAGTACTTC	CASSIRGSNYEQYF
TRBJ2-7	13	.	TRBV5-1	.	TGCGCCAGCAGCTTCGAGGTCGCCTACGAGCAGTACTTC	CASSFEVAYEQYF
TRBJ2-7	14	.	TRBV10-3	.	TGTGCCATCAGTGAGCCACAGGGATCCTACGAGCAGTACTTC	CAISEPQGSYEQYF
TRBJ1-1	14	.	TRBV5-4	.	TGTGCCAGCAGCTTCTCCGGGGGGGTCACTGAAGCTTTCTTT	CASSFSGGVTEAFF
TRBJ1-2	13	.	TRBV7-3	.	TGTGCCAGCAGCTTAATGACAGGCTATGGCTACACCTTC	CASSLMTGYGYTF
TRBJ1-4	14	.	TRBV27	.	TGTGCCAGCAGTCCCGGGACACTTGGGGAAAAACTGTTTTTT	CASSPGTLGEKLFF
TRBJ1-4	15	.	TRBV28	TRBD1	TGTGCCAGCAGACCCTCCGGGACAGGGCTTGAAAAACTGTTTTTT	CASRPSGTGLEKLFF
TRBJ1-3	16	once	TRBV7-2	.	TGTGCCAGCAGCTTAGTTCCAACCGGGGGAGGAAACACCATATATTTT	CASSLVPTGGGNTIYF
TRBJ1-1	15	.	TRBV11-2	.	TGTGCCAGCAGCTTCTCACTACGGCCCTACACTGAAGCTTTCTTT	CASSFSLRPYTEAFF
TRBJ1-5	14	.	TRBV27	.	TGTGCCAGCAGTCCCGACTTTAGCAATCAGCCCCAGCATTTT	CASSPDFSNQPQHF
TRBJ2-1	15	.	TRBV7-2	TRBD2	TGTGCCAGCAGCCCAAGCGGGGGGGCTGTCAATGAGCAGTTCTTC	CASSPSGGAVNEQFF
TRBJ2-1	16	once	TRBV9	.	TGTGCCAGCAGCGTAGGGGGGGCGGGGGCCGACAGCCTTCAGTTCTTC	CASSVGGAGADSLQFF